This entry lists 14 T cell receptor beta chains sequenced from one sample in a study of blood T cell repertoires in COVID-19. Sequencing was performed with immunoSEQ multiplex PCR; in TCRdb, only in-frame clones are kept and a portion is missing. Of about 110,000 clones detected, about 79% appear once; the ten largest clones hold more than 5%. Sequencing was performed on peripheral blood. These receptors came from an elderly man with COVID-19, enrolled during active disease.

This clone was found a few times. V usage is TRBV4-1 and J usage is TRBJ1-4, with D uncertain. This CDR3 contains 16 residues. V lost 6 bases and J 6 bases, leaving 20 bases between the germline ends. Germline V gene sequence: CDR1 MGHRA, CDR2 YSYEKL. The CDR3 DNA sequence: TGCGCCAGCAGACCAATTTTGAGTGGGGAGGATGAAAAACTGTTTTTT. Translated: CASRPILSGEDEKLFF.

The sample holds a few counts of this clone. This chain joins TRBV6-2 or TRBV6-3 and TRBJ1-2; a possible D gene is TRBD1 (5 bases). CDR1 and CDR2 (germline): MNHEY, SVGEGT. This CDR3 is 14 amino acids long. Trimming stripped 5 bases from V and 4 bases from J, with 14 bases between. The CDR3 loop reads CASSRSTGFYGYTF. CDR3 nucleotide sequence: TGTGCCAGCAGTCGTTCCACAGGTTTCTATGGCTACACCTTC.

The CDR3 DNA reads as TGTGCCAGCAGCTCTGGAGGGACTAGCGGGTTGGAGACCCAGTACTTC. It is translated as CASSSGGTSGLETQYF. V usage is TRBV7-8 and J usage is TRBJ2-5, with 12 bases matching TRBD2. V was pared by 4 bases and J by 5 bases, with 8 bases of the junction left unmatched. The CDR3 extends over 16 amino acids. Germline V gives CDR1 SGHVS, CDR2 FQNEAQ.

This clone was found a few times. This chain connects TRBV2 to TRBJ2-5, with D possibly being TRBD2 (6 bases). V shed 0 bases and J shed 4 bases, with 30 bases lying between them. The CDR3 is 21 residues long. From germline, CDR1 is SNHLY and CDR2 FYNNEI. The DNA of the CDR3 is TGTGCCAGCAGTGAAGCGCTTCCGGATTCGGGACTCCCCTTCGGGACAGAGACCCAGTACTTC. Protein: CASSEALPDSGLPFGTETQYF.

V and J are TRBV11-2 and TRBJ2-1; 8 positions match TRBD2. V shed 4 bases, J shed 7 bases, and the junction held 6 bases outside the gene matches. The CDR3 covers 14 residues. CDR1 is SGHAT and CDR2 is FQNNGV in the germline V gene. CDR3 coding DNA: TGTGCCAGCAGCTGGCGGGGGGACGTAAATGAGCAGTTCTTC. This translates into CASSWRGDVNEQFF.

The CDR3 spells CASSLSGRGLGYTF. For the CDR3, the DNA is TGTGCCAGCAGTTTATCGGGCAGGGGGCTTGGCTACACCTTC. The chain links TRBV27 to TRBJ1-2, with 8 bases fitting TRBD1. The CDR3 is 14 amino acids. V trimming: 0 bases; J trimming: 7 bases; junction bases outside the gene matches: 4. From germline, CDR1 is MNHEY and CDR2 SMNVEV (reference sequence).

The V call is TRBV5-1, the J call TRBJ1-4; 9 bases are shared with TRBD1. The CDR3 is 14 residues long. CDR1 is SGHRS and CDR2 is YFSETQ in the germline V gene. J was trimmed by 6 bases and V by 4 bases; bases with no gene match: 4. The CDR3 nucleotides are TGCGCCAGCAGCCGCTGGGACAGGGATGAAAAACTGTTTTTT. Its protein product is CASSRWDRDEKLFF.

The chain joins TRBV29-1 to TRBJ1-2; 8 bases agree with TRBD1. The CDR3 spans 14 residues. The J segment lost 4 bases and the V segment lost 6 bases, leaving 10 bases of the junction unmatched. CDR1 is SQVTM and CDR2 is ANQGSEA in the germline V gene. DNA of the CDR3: TGCAGCGTCTATCGGACAGGGCCCCCCTATGGCTACACCTTC. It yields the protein CSVYRTGPPYGYTF.

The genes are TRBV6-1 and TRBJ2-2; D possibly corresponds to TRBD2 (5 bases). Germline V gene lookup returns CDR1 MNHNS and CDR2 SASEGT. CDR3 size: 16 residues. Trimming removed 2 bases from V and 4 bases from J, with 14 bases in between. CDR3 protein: CASSEFSGSRTGELFF. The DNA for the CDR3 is TGTGCCAGCAGTGAATTTTCGGGGTCGCGCACCGGGGAGCTGTTTTTT.

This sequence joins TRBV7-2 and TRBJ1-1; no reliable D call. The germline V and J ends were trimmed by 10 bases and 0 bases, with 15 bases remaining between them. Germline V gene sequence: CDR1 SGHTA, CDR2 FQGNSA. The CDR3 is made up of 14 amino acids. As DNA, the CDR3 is TGTGCCACCGCTCGGGGTGGAATGAACACTGAAGCTTTCTTT. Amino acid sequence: CATARGGMNTEAFF.

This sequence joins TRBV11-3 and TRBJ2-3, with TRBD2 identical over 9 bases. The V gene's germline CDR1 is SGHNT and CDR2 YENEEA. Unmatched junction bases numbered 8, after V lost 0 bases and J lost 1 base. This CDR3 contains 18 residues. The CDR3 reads CASSLDPAREGGTDTQYF. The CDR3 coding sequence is TGTGCCAGCAGCTTAGATCCAGCGCGGGAGGGCGGCACAGATACGCAGTATTTT.

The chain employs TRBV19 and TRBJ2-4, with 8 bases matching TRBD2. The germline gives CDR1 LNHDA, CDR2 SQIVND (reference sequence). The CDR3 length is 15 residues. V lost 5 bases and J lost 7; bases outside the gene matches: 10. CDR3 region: CASSQMGGRSNIQYF. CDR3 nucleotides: TGTGCCAGTAGTCAGATGGGCGGGAGGTCGAACATTCAGTACTTC.

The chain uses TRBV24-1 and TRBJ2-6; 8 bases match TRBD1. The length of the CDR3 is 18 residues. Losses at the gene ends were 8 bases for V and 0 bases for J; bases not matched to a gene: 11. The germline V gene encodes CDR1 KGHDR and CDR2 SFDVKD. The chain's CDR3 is CATILDRDYYSGANVLTF. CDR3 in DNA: TGTGCCACCATTCTGGACAGGGATTATTACTCTGGGGCCAACGTCCTGACTTTC.

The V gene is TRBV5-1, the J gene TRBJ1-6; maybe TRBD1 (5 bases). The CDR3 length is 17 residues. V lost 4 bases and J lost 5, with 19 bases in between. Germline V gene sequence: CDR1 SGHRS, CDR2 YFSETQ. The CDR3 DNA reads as TGCGCCAGCAGCCCCCTGGGGCCGGGCTTGAATAATTCACCCCTCCACTTT. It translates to CASSPLGPGLNNSPLHF.